The 24 T cell receptor beta chains reported below all come from one sample, sequenced in a study of cytomegalovirus exposure and HLA in healthy donors. Primers: 60 Vbeta forward and 13 Jbeta reverse. The protocol was immunoSEQ multiplex PCR, while the TCRdb copy is restricted to in-frame clones and leaves out a portion. The sample gives more than 250,000 clones, approximately 90% of which show up once; roughly 2.3% is in the top ten. Sequences were obtained from PBMCs. All receptors come from a woman aged 18-30 years in good health and CMV-seronegative.

This chain connects TRBV9 to TRBJ2-1, with TRBD1 matching 10 bases. J gave up 6 bases and V 10 bases, and 13 bases lay outside the gene matches. This CDR3 region has 15 residues. CDR1 is SGDLS, CDR2 YYNGEE, per germline. The CDR3 DNA follows: TGTGCCGGAAGCCCCGGGACAGGGGCCGCCAATGAGCAGTTCTTC. Amino acid sequence: CAGSPGTGAANEQFF.

V is TRBV7-3 and J is TRBJ1-1, with 8 positions matching TRBD1. The V gene's germline CDR1 is SGHTA and CDR2 FQGTGA. Trimming removed 3 bases from V and 7 bases from J; junction bases left unmatched: 4. The CDR3 loop spans 13 amino acids. DNA for the CDR3: TGTGCCAGCAGCTTCGGACAGGGTTATGAAGCTTTCTTT. This gives the protein CASSFGQGYEAFF. Complete variable domain (other parts from reference TRBV7-3 and TRBJ1-1): GAGVSQTPSNKVTEKGKYVELRCDPISGHTALYWYRQSLGQGPEFLIYFQGTGAADDSGLPNDRFFAVRPEGSVSTLKIQRTERGDSAVYLCASSFGQGYEAFFGQGTRLTVV.

This chain uses TRBV5-1 with TRBJ2-3, with no clear D. The germline gives CDR1 SGHRS, CDR2 YFSETQ. Between the trimmed V and J ends, which lost 0 bases and 8 bases, there was a span of 10 bases. The CDR3 extends over 13 amino acids. CDR3 coding DNA: TGCGCCAGCAGCTTGGGTGGCAAAAGTACGCAGTATTTT. Its translation is CASSLGGKSTQYF.

This sequence joins TRBV5-1 and TRBJ1-1, with D possibly TRBD1 on 5 matching bases. The V end lost 4 bases, the J end lost 0 bases, and 10 bases lay between the germline ends. The CDR3 is made up of 14 amino acids. Germline assignment: CDR1 SGHRS and CDR2 YFSETQ. The CDR3 region has the DNA TGCGCCAGCAGCGACGGGACTATGAACACTGAAGCTTTCTTT. Residues: CASSDGTMNTEAFF.

The chain employs TRBV5-1 and TRBJ1-1; D is uncertain. CDR1 SGHRS and CDR2 YFSETQ come from the germline V gene. The CDR3 consists of 15 residues. Trimming took 3 bases from V and 0 from J, leaving 12 bases between them. The DNA of the CDR3 is TGCGCCAGCAGCTCCAGCCGCGGAATGAACACTGAAGCTTTCTTT. Protein: CASSSSRGMNTEAFF.

The V and J genes are TRBV18 and TRBJ1-4, with D tentatively TRBD1 (5 bases). The V end was cut by 0 bases, the J end by 5 bases, with 13 bases between. Germline V gene data show CDR1 as KGHSH and CDR2 as LQKENI. CDR3 size: 16 residues. The CDR3 DNA sequence: TGTGCCAGCTCACCACCGGGGGGGGTCCCCAATGAAAAACTGTTTTTT. This encodes CASSPPGGVPNEKLFF.

In DNA, the CDR3 is TGTGCCAGTAGTATACTAGCGGGGGGCACAGATACGCAGTATTTT. Its protein product is CASSILAGGTDTQYF. This chain connects TRBV19 to TRBJ2-3; 10 bases map to TRBD2. Trimming removed 2 bases from V and 1 base from J; junction bases left unmatched: 0. The germline CDR1 and CDR2 sequences are LNHDA and SQIVND (reference sequence). This CDR3 comprises 15 residues.

The V call is TRBV23-1, the J call TRBJ2-5; possibly TRBD1 for D (5 bases). TRBV23-1 counts as an open reading frame of uncertain function. The CDR3 extends over 15 amino acids. The ends were cut back, 0 bases at V and 2 bases at J, with 10 bases in the middle. CDR3 region: CASSQSTDSQETQYF. CDR3 sequence (DNA): TGCGCCAGCAGTCAATCGACCGACAGTCAAGAGACCCAGTACTTC.

The J gene is TRBJ1-2, the V gene TRBV9, with a possible D match to TRBD1 (6 bases). CDR3 length: 16 residues. V was trimmed by 4 bases and J by 0 bases, leaving 16 bases between them. Germline V gene sequence: CDR1 SGDLS, CDR2 YYNGEE. In nucleotides, the CDR3 is TGTGCCAGCAGCCCCTGGGGGGGGCTATCTAACTATGGCTACACCTTC. Translated, it gives CASSPWGGLSNYGYTF.

The chain recombines TRBV27 with TRBJ2-1; maybe TRBD1 (7 bases). V lost 5 bases to trimming and J lost 5 bases, with 31 bases between them. CDR1 and CDR2 from the germline V gene are MNHEY and SMNVEV (reference sequence). The CDR3 is made up of 20 amino acids. The CDR3, as DNA: TGTGCCAGCAGTCCAATGGGCTGGACAGGCAGGAGGGGTACCAACAATGAGCAGTTCTTC. It encodes CASSPMGWTGRRGTNNEQFF.

V is TRBV19 and J is TRBJ1-1; TRBD1 matches 8 bases. Trimming cost V 2 bases and J 3 bases; bases outside gene matches: 5. There are 15 residues in the CDR3. Germline V gene lookup returns CDR1 LNHDA and CDR2 SQIVND (reference sequence). The DNA of the CDR3 is TGTGCCAGTAGTATACAGGGGGCCCCTGACACTGAAGCTTTCTTT. Translation gives CASSIQGAPDTEAFF.

The chain joins TRBV13 to TRBJ2-3; TRBD2 agrees at 8 bases. The germline gives CDR1 PRHDT, CDR2 FYEKMQ (reference sequence). V dropped 5 bases and J dropped 1; count of bases not matched to a gene: 5. This CDR3 comprises 15 residues. Here the CDR3 DNA reads TGTGCCAGCAGCCCCCAGGGACTAGGCACAGATACGCAGTATTTT. As protein: CASSPQGLGTDTQYF.

The chain links TRBV11-3 to TRBJ1-6, with no clear D. This CDR3 spans 14 amino acids. CDR1 is SGHNT, CDR2 YENEEA, per germline. Trimming removed 5 bases at V and 6 bases at J, with 11 bases between. CDR3 sequence: CASSLYGTNSPLHF. The CDR3 DNA reads as TGTGCCAGCAGCCTCTATGGTACTAATTCACCCCTCCACTTT.

This sequence joins TRBV28 and TRBJ1-4; D possibly corresponds to TRBD1 (6 bases). The CDR3 covers 15 residues. V shed 4 bases and J shed 5 bases, with 14 bases lying between them. Per the germline V gene, CDR1 is MDHEN and CDR2 is SYDVKM. This CDR3 is CASSSAGAQNEKLFF. The CDR3 nucleotides read TGTGCCAGCAGTTCAGCAGGGGCGCAAAATGAAAAACTGTTTTTT.

The CDR3 DNA reads TGTGCCAGCAGCCTGCCTGGTAGTTCACCCCTCCACTTT. Translated: CASSLPGSSPLHF. This chain joins TRBV7-2 and TRBJ1-6; no reliable D call. The V and J ends lost 5 bases and 9 bases respectively, with 11 bases between them. Germline CDR1 reads SGHTA; CDR2 reads FQGNSA. The CDR3 totals 13 residues. The whole variable domain, filled in from reference TRBV7-2 and TRBJ1-6, reads GAGVSQSPSNKVTEKGKDVELRCDPISGHTALYWYRQSLGQGLEFLIYFQGNSAPDKSGLPSDRFSAERTGGSVSTLTIQRTQQEDSAVYLCASSLPGSSPLHFGNGTRLTVT.

The J gene is TRBJ2-3, the V gene TRBV7-8, with D tentatively TRBD2 (6 bases). Per the germline V gene, CDR1 is SGHVS and CDR2 is FQNEAQ. V lost 4 bases and J lost 7, with 9 bases in between. CDR3 size: 12 residues. CDR3 DNA sequence: TGTGCCAGCAGCTATCGGGGGTATACGCAGTATTTT. Encoded protein: CASSYRGYTQYF.

The chain joins TRBV5-1 to TRBJ2-3; 8 nucleotides match TRBD2. CDR3 length: 17 residues. The J segment lost 2 bases and the V segment lost 2 bases, leaving 10 bases of the junction unmatched. In germline, CDR1 is SGHRS, CDR2 YFSETQ. The CDR3 is CASSLWTSRGATDTQYF. The CDR3 DNA reads as TGCGCCAGCAGCTTATGGACTTCGCGGGGGGCCACAGATACGCAGTATTTT.

The chain recombines TRBV5-6 with TRBJ1-2; a weak D match, TRBD1 (5 bases). Deletions cut 1 base from V and 6 bases from J, with 10 bases between. The CDR3 is made up of 13 amino acids. Germline V gene lookup returns CDR1 SGHDT and CDR2 YYEEEE. The CDR3 nucleotides read TGTGCCAGCAGCTTGCGCGGGGGACATGGCTACACCTTC. Amino acid sequence: CASSLRGGHGYTF.

This clone was seen a handful of times. The chain carries TRBV30 and TRBJ2-5; 9 bases are a match to TRBD1. The closer fit of TRBJ2-7 to the DNA end suggests the J call may be wrong. The germline gives CDR1 GTSNPN, CDR2 SVGIG (reference sequence). The CDR3 length is 14 residues. DNA of the CDR3: TGTGCCTGGACCCCCGGGACAGGGCACTACGAGCAGTACTTC. It codes for CAWTPGTGHYEQYF.

This chain connects TRBV7-6 to TRBJ2-3, with D maybe TRBD2 (6 bases). V lost 0 bases, J lost 6 bases, and 10 bases lay in between. Per germline, CDR1 SGHVS and CDR2 FNYEAQ. CDR3 length: 14 residues. The CDR3 sequence is CASSLASREDTQYF. The CDR3 DNA sequence: TGTGCCAGCAGCTTAGCTAGCCGGGAGGATACGCAGTATTTT.

The rearrangement joins TRBV30 to TRBJ2-3, with 7 bases aligning to TRBD1. Germline V lookup: CDR1 GTSNPN, CDR2 SVGIG (reference sequence). The CDR3 spans 15 residues. J gave up 2 bases and V 0 bases, and 5 bases lay outside the gene matches. Written as DNA, the CDR3 is TGTGCCTGGAGTGTGACAGGGCTTTACACAGATACGCAGTATTTT. Translating it yields CAWSVTGLYTDTQYF.

The rearrangement links TRBV30 to TRBJ2-7, with 7 nucleotides matching TRBD1. Trimming cost V 8 bases and J 3 bases; bases outside gene matches: 4. The CDR3 length is 11 residues. Germline values: CDR1 GTSNPN, CDR2 SVGIG (reference sequence). CDR3 protein: CASTGDYEQYF. The CDR3 region has the DNA TGTGCCAGTACAGGGGACTACGAGCAGTACTTC.

This chain uses TRBV27 with TRBJ1-1; D is unresolved. This CDR3 contains 15 residues. Germline V gives CDR1 MNHEY, CDR2 SMNVEV (reference sequence). The V and J ends lost 7 bases and 1 base respectively, with 16 bases between them. CDR3 coding DNA: TGTGCCAGCAAAGCCCTATCTCCAGGGAACACTGAAGCTTTCTTT. As protein: CASKALSPGNTEAFF.

The J gene is TRBJ2-7, the V gene TRBV7-9; D may be TRBD1 (7 bases). Germline lookup yields CDR1 SEHNR and CDR2 FQNEAQ (reference sequence). The CDR3 has 14 residues. Trimming removed 2 bases from V and 6 bases from J, with 14 bases in between. The CDR3 sequence is CASSLQGGLAEQYF. Written as DNA, the CDR3 is TGTGCCAGCAGCTTACAGGGGGGCCTCGCCGAGCAGTACTTC.